This T cell receptor (beta chain) was identified during a study of metastatic and nonmetastatic thyroid tumors. In the study overall: Blood and tumor or nodule tissue repertoires from malignant and benign thyroid patients were compared.

TCRdb re-analyzed the PCR reads through MiXCR. The sample yields 90,000 or so clones, around 7.8% seen once. This clone was seen at least ten times. Other DNA sequences in this sample translate to the same CDR3. The entire patient cohort was treatment-naive prior to thyroid surgery. Input material: blood. The clonotype originates from a female donor with papillary thyroid cancer or a benign thyroid nodule (not recorded which). Some clones in this sample may be carry-over from other donors' samples.

CDR3 protein: CASSLGNMDEQYF. The CDR3 bases are TGTGCCAGCAGTCTCGGGAACATGGACGAGCAGTACTTC. V gene TRBV2 combines with J gene TRBJ2-7; D is possibly TRBD2 (5 bases). Germline loops: CDR1 SNHLY, CDR2 FYNNEI. The CDR3 runs to 13 residues. Trimming pared 5 bases from V and 5 bases from J, leaving 13 bases between.